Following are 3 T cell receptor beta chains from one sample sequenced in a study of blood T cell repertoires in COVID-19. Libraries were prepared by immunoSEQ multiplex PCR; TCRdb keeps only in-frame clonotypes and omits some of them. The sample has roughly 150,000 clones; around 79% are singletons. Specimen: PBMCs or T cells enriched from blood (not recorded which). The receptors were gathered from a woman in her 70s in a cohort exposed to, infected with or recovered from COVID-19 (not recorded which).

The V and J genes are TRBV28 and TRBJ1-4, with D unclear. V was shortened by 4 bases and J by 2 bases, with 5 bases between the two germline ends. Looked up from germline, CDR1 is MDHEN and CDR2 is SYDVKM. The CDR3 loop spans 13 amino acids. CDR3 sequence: CASSYATNEKLFF. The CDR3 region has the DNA TGTGCCAGCAGTTACGCGACTAATGAAAAACTGTTTTTT.

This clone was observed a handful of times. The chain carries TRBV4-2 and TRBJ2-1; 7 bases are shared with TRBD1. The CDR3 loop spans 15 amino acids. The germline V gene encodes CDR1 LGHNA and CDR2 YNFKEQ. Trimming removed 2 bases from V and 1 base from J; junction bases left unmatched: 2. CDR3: CASSQRGQSYNEQFF. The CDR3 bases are TGTGCCAGCAGCCAACGGGGACAGTCCTACAATGAGCAGTTCTTC.

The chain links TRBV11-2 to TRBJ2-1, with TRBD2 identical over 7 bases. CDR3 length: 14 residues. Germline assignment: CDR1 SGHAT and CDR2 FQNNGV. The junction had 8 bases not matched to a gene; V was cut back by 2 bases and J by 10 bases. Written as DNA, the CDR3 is TGTGCCAGCAGCTTACGGCGGGAGTCGAGCGAGCAGTTCTTC. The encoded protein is CASSLRRESSEQFF.